A single sample gave rise to the 2 T cell receptor beta chains below, sequenced in a study of blood T cells in healthy people across ages. A second PCR of 7 to 11 cycles used a sample-barcoded 5' primer and a J-beta primer mix. TCRdb passed the 5' RACE reads through MiXCR, listing each CDR3 protein once. This table has about 2 million distinct CDR3 sequences, roughly 50% appearing once. Sequencing input: blood. These receptors were obtained from a woman aged 40 to 55 in good health.

The genes are TRBV29-1 and TRBJ2-7, with D unresolved. The CDR3 runs 11 residues. V lost 5 bases to trimming and J lost 3 bases, with 8 bases between them. Germline V gene sequence: CDR1 SQVTM, CDR2 ANQGSEA. This CDR3 is CSVLGGYEQYF. CDR3 DNA: TGCAGCGTTTTAGGCGGCTACGAGCAGTACTTC.

The sample holds a few counts of this clonotype. This may stem from a read error, because a much larger clone lies one nucleotide away. The gene calls are TRBV7-9 and TRBJ1-2; D is possibly TRBD1 (5 bases). CDR1 SEHNR and CDR2 FQNEAQ come from the germline V gene (reference sequence). The CDR3 length is 13 residues. The germline V and J ends were trimmed by 0 bases and 5 bases, with 7 bases remaining between them. The CDR3: CASSLAREYGYTF. CDR3 coding DNA: TGTGCCAGCAGCTTAGCCAGGGAGTATGGCTACACCTTC.